What follows are 23 T cell receptor beta chains derived from one specimen sequenced in a study of CD8+CD57+ T cells in acquired aplastic anemia. Researchers used genomic DNA as the template to profile TCR beta VDJ and CDR3. TCRdb called the reads again in MiXCR, with one record for every CDR3 protein. The table shows some 410,000 distinct CDR3 sequences, with around 68% occurring only once. The sample consisted of sorted CD4+, CD8+, or CD8+CD57+ T cells (not recorded which) from PBMCs. Receptors originate from a human donor in good health, serving as a control.

With regard to this clonotype: One end of the junction varies from germline; a read error may be responsible. The rearrangement links TRBV7-2 to TRBJ2-3; D uncertain. The germline V gene has CDR1 SGHTA and CDR2 FQGNSA. The CDR3 covers 14 residues. CDR3 sequence reads: CASSFTVNSYAQYF. CDR3 in DNA: TGTGCCAGCAGCTTTACCGTTAACTCCTACGCGCAGTACTTT.

V usage is TRBV2 and J usage is TRBJ1-1; D ambiguous. The CDR3 runs to 13 residues. The V end lost 2 bases, the J end lost 14 bases, and 18 bases lay between the germline ends. The germline CDR1 and CDR2 sequences are SNHLY and FYNNEI. CDR3 in amino acids: CASSEIGRSEPFF. The CDR3 nucleotides read TGTGCCAGCAGTGAAATTGGGAGAAGTGAACCCTTCTTT.

As regards this clonotype: The CDR3 does not close with the conserved phenylalanine or tryptophan, likely indicating a read error. V usage is TRBV10-3 and J usage is TRBJ1-3; D not resolved. Per the germline V gene, CDR1 is ENHRY and CDR2 is SYGVKD. The CDR3 is 14 amino acids. The CDR3 bases are TGTGCCATCACCACCGACTGCTCTGGAAGCACCATATATCTT. It codes for CAITTDCSGSTIYL.

Points on this clonotype: This clone may be a read error of a much larger clone one base away. The V gene is TRBV3-1, the J gene TRBJ1-6, with 7 positions matching TRBD1. This CDR3 contains 15 residues. The germline V gene encodes CDR1 LGHDT and CDR2 YNNKEL (reference sequence). The CDR3 sequence is CASSRDSLENSLLHF. For the CDR3, the DNA is TGTGCCAGCAGCCGGGACAGCCTAGAGAATTCACTCCTCCACTTT.

The CDR3 spells CSAGQDAFSYEQYF. For the CDR3, the DNA is TGCAGCGCTGGGCAGGACGCCTTCTCTTACGAGCAGTACTTC. The V call is TRBV20-1, the J call TRBJ2-7; D gene unclear. This CDR3 has 14 amino acids. The germline CDR1 and CDR2 sequences are DFQATT and SNEGSKA (reference sequence).

In regard to this clonotype: An end of the junction differs from the germline gene, which may be a read error. The chain employs TRBV7-2 and TRBJ2-3, with D unclear. Germline CDR1 SGHTA, CDR2 FQGNSA. The CDR3 extends over 14 amino acids. CDR3 nucleotide sequence: TGTGCCAGCAGCTCGGGCGTTGCAGCTGATAAGCAGTTCTTT. As protein: CASSSGVAADKQFF.

Turning to this clonotype: The conserved phenylalanine or tryptophan normally closing the CDR3 is absent here, so this likely arose from a read error. Because the CDR3's place on the DNA is in doubt, the DNA is left out and the CDR3 is given as listed by TCRdb. The rearrangement joins TRBV2 to TRBJ2-6; the table's TRBD2 call for D was not verified on the DNA. The CDR3 adds up to 16 amino acids, both ends counted. In germline, CDR1 is SNHLY, CDR2 FYNNEI. CDR3 residues: CASSEDPGAPDEHQIC.

This clonotype was seen a few times. The chain combines TRBV29-1 with TRBJ2-2, with 8 bases lining up with TRBD1. The CDR3 covers 13 residues. Germline CDR1 SQVTM, CDR2 ANQGSEA. The J segment lost 6 bases and the V segment lost 4 bases, leaving 4 bases of the junction unmatched. This CDR3 reads CSVVLQGAGELFF. The CDR3 region has the DNA TGCAGCGTTGTCCTACAGGGGGCCGGGGAGCTGTTTTTT.

This clonotype was seen at least ten times. The chain recombines TRBV3-1 with TRBJ1-4; D remains unclear. V was cut by 0 bases and J by 12 bases, with 8 bases left in between. Germline V gene sequence: CDR1 LGHDT, CDR2 YNNKEL (reference sequence). The CDR3 totals 12 residues. The CDR3 spells CASSQDFGELFF. For the CDR3, the DNA is TGTGCCAGCAGCCAAGATTTCGGCGAACTGTTTTTT.

Comment on this clonotype: Germline is not matched at one junction end, which may reflect a read error. The chain links TRBV7-6 to TRBJ2-3; D is possibly TRBD2 (7 bases). The CDR3 covers 18 residues. Germline V gene lookup returns CDR1 SGHVS and CDR2 FNYEAQ. The CDR3 sequence: CATRVGGGEWYGTDTQCF. CDR3 coding DNA: TGTGCCACCAGGGTAGGCGGGGGCGAATGGTATGGCACAGATACGCAGTGTTTT.

As for this clonotype: Given the absence of the conserved phenylalanine or tryptophan at the CDR3 end, a read error is likely. The chain recombines TRBV7-2 with TRBJ1-5; no definite D call. Per the germline V gene, CDR1 is SGHTA and CDR2 is FQGNSA. CDR3 length: 18 residues. V was clipped by 5 bases and J by 0 bases, with 20 bases between them. The DNA for the CDR3 is TGTGCCAGCAGCATAATTGTGGGAATAGTTTATAGCAATCAGCCCCAGCATCTT. Translating gives CASSIIVGIVYSNQPQHL.

The chain has TRBV27 and TRBJ2-5, with 11 positions matching TRBD2. Germline V gene lookup returns CDR1 MNHEY and CDR2 SMNVEV (reference sequence). V was pared by 5 bases and J by 5 bases, with 7 bases of the junction left unmatched. This CDR3 has 15 residues. The CDR3 bases are TGTGCCAGCAGTGCCCTAGCGGGGGGCCGGGAGACCCAGTACTTC. Amino acid sequence: CASSALAGGRETQYF.

Points on this clonotype: One end of the junction fails to match germline, which may point to a read error. The chain couples TRBV19 to TRBJ1-6, with D perhaps TRBD1 (6 bases). This CDR3 has 14 amino acids. The V gene's germline CDR1 is LNHDA and CDR2 SQIVND (reference sequence). CDR3 sequence (DNA): TGTGCCAGTAGTACAACACCATCAGGGGACCATGTCTACTTT. Its protein is CASSTTPSGDHVYF.

Concerning this clonotype: The conserved phenylalanine or tryptophan is not found at the CDR3 terminus, so this likely reflects a read error. The V and J genes are TRBV19 and TRBJ1-2; D gene unclear. In germline, CDR1 is LNHDA, CDR2 SQIVND (reference sequence). Trimming removed 10 bases from V and 8 bases from J, with 23 bases in between. The CDR3 contains 14 residues. CDR3 bases: TGTGCCACCAGAGGTTTGGAGGACGCGACCGGCTACACCTTG. Its translation: CATRGLEDATGYTL.

The V and J genes are TRBV30 and TRBJ1-3; D ambiguous. There are 14 residues in the CDR3. V was trimmed by 4 bases and J by 0 bases, leaving 10 bases between them. Germline CDR1 and CDR2: GTSNPN and SVGIG (reference sequence). The CDR3 is CAWTAPVSGNTIYF. CDR3 DNA sequence: TGTGCCTGGACCGCACCGGTCTCTGGAAACACCATATATTTT.

On this clonotype itself: This may stem from a read error, because a much larger clone lies one nucleotide away. The genes are TRBV6-1 and TRBJ1-1, with D maybe TRBD1 (5 bases). Per germline, CDR1 MNHNS and CDR2 SASEGT. The CDR3 consists of 14 residues. This CDR3 is CASSDQGPNTEVFF. CDR3 in DNA: TGTGCCAGCAGTGACCAGGGCCCGAACACTGAAGTTTTCTTT.

On this clonotype itself: This is likely a read error, given that the CDR3 carries no conserved phenylalanine or tryptophan at its end. The limits of the CDR3 on the DNA are not certain, so only TCRdb's listed CDR3 is given. The rearrangement links TRBV7-2 to TRBJ1-4; whether TRBD1, the table's D call, matches the DNA was not checked. The CDR3 length equals 13 residues, ends included. Germline assignment: CDR1 SGHTA and CDR2 FQGNSA. The CDR3 here is CASSSGQPQETQY.

This clonotype showed up just a few times. The chain carries TRBV11-2 and TRBJ2-3; D not certain. Trimming removed 5 bases from V and 6 bases from J, with 21 bases in between. Germline loops: CDR1 SGHAT, CDR2 FQNNGV. The CDR3 contains 16 residues. CDR3 sequence reads: CASSPSVGGYTDTQYF. CDR3 nucleotide sequence: TGTGCCAGCAGCCCCTCGGTGGGCGGCTACACCGATACGCAGTATTTT.

J is TRBJ2-5 and V is TRBV7-9; 8 nucleotides align to TRBD2. The CDR3 has 15 amino acids. From germline, CDR1 is SEHNR and CDR2 FQNEAQ (reference sequence). Trimming took 1 base from V and 5 from J; bases not matched to a gene: 6. The CDR3 sequence is CASSLGAGVWETQYF. The CDR3, as DNA: TGTGCCAGCAGCTTAGGAGCGGGGGTCTGGGAGACCCAGTACTTC.

CDR3 protein: CASSLDGQGYTIYF. The CDR3 DNA is TGCGCCAGCAGCTTGGACGGACAGGGATACACCATATATTTT. The chain combines TRBV5-1 with TRBJ1-3; 8 bases are a match to TRBD1. The trim removed 0 bases at V and 8 bases at J, leaving 4 bases unmatched. In germline, CDR1 is SGHRS, CDR2 YFSETQ. The CDR3 runs 14 residues.

In the case of this clonotype: This may be a read error, as it is one base from a much larger clone. V and J are TRBV7-2 and TRBJ2-2; D may correspond to TRBD1 or TRBD2 (5 bases each). Trimming cost V 6 bases and J 5 bases, with 16 bases left between them. CDR3 length: 15 amino acids. Germline V gives CDR1 SGHTA, CDR2 FQGNSA. CDR3 sequence reads: CASSSGRAGTGELFF. In DNA form, the CDR3 reads TGTGCCAGCAGTTCGGGGCGGGCAGGGACCGGGGAGCTGTTTTTT.

This rearrangement joins TRBV10-3 to TRBJ2-7; D might be TRBD1 or TRBD2, each matching 6 bases. CDR1 is ENHRY and CDR2 is SYGVKD in the germline V gene. Trimming removed 4 bases at V and 4 bases at J, with 14 bases between. The CDR3 has 14 residues. DNA for the CDR3: TGTGCCATCAGTGGCCTGACAGGAGGGTACGAGCAGTACTTC. It codes for CAISGLTGGYEQYF.

The rearrangement links TRBV20-1 to TRBJ1-6; no definite D call. V was trimmed by 7 bases and J by 14 bases, leaving 21 bases between them. CDR3 length equals 13 residues. In germline, CDR1 is DFQATT, CDR2 SNEGSKA (reference sequence). The CDR3 sequence: CSEVAPTSSTLHF. DNA of the CDR3: TGCAGTGAGGTGGCTCCTACGAGCAGTACCCTCCACTTT.